The 5 T cell receptor beta chains below come from one sample, sequenced in a study of T cell responses to AZD1222 COVID-19 vaccine. TCRdb's copy holds only in-frame clones and misses some; the assay was immunoSEQ multiplex PCR. The sample lists over 120,000 clones, about 91% occurring once. Source: peripheral blood, taken on day 0 of AZD1222 vaccination. Receptors were obtained from an adult in good health.

This clone appeared once. The chain links TRBV7-2 to TRBJ2-3; the match to TRBD2 covers 13 bases. Germline loops: CDR1 SGHTA, CDR2 FQGNSA. This CDR3 contains 16 residues. J gave up 4 bases and V 5 bases, and 6 bases lay outside the gene matches. For the CDR3, the DNA is TGTGCCAGCAGCCCCAGGACTAGCGGGGGTGCAGATACGCAGTATTTT. It codes for CASSPRTSGGADTQYF.

The J gene is TRBJ2-7, the V gene TRBV7-9, with 7 bases aligning to TRBD1. CDR1 SEHNR and CDR2 FQNEAQ come from the germline V gene (reference sequence). V was clipped by 3 bases and J by 2 bases; unmatched bases: 4. This CDR3 has 14 residues. The CDR3 region has the DNA TGTGCCAGCAGCTTCACCGGGACAGCCTACGAGCAGTACTTC. Translating it yields CASSFTGTAYEQYF.

The J gene is TRBJ2-5, the V gene TRBV18; a possible D gene is TRBD2 (5 bases). CDR1 and CDR2 from the germline V gene are KGHSH and LQKENI. This CDR3 has 15 amino acids. Trimming took off 2 bases at V and 9 bases at J, with 19 bases between the two ends. The CDR3 loop is CASSPDYPGSRPQYF. DNA for the CDR3: TGTGCCAGCTCACCAGACTACCCCGGGTCCCGGCCCCAGTACTTC.

The rearrangement uses TRBV11-2 and TRBJ2-7; no firm D call. The CDR3 contains 12 residues. Trimming removed 2 bases at V and 8 bases at J, with 10 bases between. Germline lookup yields CDR1 SGHAT and CDR2 FQNNGV. The CDR3 DNA follows: TGTGCCAGCAGCTTACAGGCAGGAAAGCAGTACTTC. This gives the protein CASSLQAGKQYF.

The chain has TRBV6-2 or TRBV6-3 and TRBJ2-1; 10 bases agree with TRBD2. The CDR3 spans 16 residues. V was clipped by 5 bases and J by 7 bases; unmatched bases: 11. From germline, CDR1 is MNHEY and CDR2 SVGEGT. The CDR3 loop is CASSDLQGSGGNEQFF. For the CDR3, the DNA is TGTGCCAGCAGTGACCTACAGGGTAGCGGGGGGAATGAGCAGTTCTTC.